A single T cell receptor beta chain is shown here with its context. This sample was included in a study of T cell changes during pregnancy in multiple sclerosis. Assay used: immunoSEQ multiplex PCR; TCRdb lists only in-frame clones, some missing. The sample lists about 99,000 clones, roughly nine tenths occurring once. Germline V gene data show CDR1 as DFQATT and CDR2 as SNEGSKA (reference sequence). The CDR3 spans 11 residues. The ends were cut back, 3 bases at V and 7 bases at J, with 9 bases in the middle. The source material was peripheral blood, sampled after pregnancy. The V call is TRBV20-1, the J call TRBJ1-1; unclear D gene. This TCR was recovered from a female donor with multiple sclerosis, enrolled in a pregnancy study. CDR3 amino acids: CSASRAFEAFF. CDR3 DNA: TGCAGTGCTAGTCGAGCATTTGAAGCTTTCTTT.